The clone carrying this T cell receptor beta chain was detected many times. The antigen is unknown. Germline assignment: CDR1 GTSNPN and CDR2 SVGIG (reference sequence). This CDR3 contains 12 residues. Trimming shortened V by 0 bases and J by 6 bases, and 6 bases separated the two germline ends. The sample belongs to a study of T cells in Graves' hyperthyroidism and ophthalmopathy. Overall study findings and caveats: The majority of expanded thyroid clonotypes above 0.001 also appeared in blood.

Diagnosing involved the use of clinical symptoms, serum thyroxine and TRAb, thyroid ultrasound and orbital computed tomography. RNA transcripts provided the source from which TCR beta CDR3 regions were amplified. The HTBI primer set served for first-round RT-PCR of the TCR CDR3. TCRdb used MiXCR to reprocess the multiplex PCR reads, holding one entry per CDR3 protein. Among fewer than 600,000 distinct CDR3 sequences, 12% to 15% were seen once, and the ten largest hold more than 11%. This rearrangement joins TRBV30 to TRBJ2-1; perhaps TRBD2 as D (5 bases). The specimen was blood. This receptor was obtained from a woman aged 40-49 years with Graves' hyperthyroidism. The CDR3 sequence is CAWSVLGNEQFF. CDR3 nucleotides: TGTGCCTGGAGTGTACTAGGCAATGAGCAGTTCTTC.